This T cell receptor (beta chain) was profiled in a study of CD8 T cells in ankylosing spondylitis. Findings and caveats of the study: The authors found the disease-linked clones to be CD8+ and relatively rare in peripheral blood. Significant enrichment of disease-linked clones was reported in matched ankylosing spondylitis synovial fluid.

As the method for making TCR beta libraries, quantitative 5'-RACE with molecular barcodes was used. In TCRdb, the 5' RACE reads were re-called with MiXCR into one record per CDR3 protein. The table has under 150,000 distinct CDR3 sequences, roughly a tenth seen once; the top ten hold 2.5% to 4%. This clonotype was observed many times. Antigen: not known. Germline lookup yields CDR1 SGHTA and CDR2 FQGNSA. V was cut by 5 bases and J by 3 bases, with 14 bases left in between. This CDR3 contains 15 residues. This TCR was sampled from a male donor with ankylosing spondylitis or in good health (not recorded which). The V and J genes are TRBV7-2 and TRBJ2-1; a possible D gene is TRBD2 (6 bases). Sample: blood, either unsorted or a sorted T cell fraction (not recorded which). The CDR3 coding sequence is TGTGCCAGCAGCCGGGACTCCCTGAACTACAATGAGCAGTTCTTC. The encoded protein is CASSRDSLNYNEQFF.